The 15 T cell receptor beta chains given below trace back to one sample, sequenced in a study of beta chain features in type 1 diabetes. The entirety of the isolated RNA underwent reverse transcription, so expressed TCRB transcripts were sequenced. Profiled with immunoSEQ multiplex PCR; TCRdb holds only in-frame clones, not every one. The sample consists of about 220,000 clones, roughly 10% of them appearing once. The sequenced sample was central memory CD4+ T cells from blood. The receptors originated from a man between 18 and 35 years old in good health.

The chain couples TRBV2 to TRBJ2-7; possibly TRBD1 or TRBD2 for D (5 bases each). V was pared by 1 base and J by 11 bases, with 15 bases between. Germline V CDR1 and CDR2: SNHLY, FYNNEI. This CDR3 contains 13 residues. The CDR3 sequence is CASSEVRGLGEYF. CDR3 in DNA: TGTGCCAGCAGTGAAGTCCGGGGCCTCGGGGAGTACTTC.

The CDR3 spells CASSPGPGEPQHF. For the CDR3, the DNA is TGTGCCAGCAGTCCCGGGCCTGGGGAGCCCCAGCATTTT. The V and J genes are TRBV9 and TRBJ1-5; D remains unclear. The CDR3 is made up of 13 amino acids. V dropped 5 bases and J dropped 8 bases, with 14 bases sitting between them. Germline V gives CDR1 SGDLS, CDR2 YYNGEE.

This chain links TRBV4-2 with TRBJ1-5, with TRBD1 as a possible D gene (5 bases). With 0 bases removed from V and 1 base from J, the gap between germline ends came to 10 bases. Germline values: CDR1 LGHNA, CDR2 YNFKEQ. This CDR3 comprises 16 residues. The CDR3 DNA reads TGTGCCAGCAGCCAAGAGTGGGGGAAGAGCAATCAGCCCCAGCATTTT. Its translation: CASSQEWGKSNQPQHF.

This rearrangement joins TRBV5-6 to TRBJ2-5; D remains ambiguous. V dropped 1 base and J dropped 2 bases, with 6 bases sitting between them. This CDR3 has 13 residues. The germline V gene encodes CDR1 SGHDT and CDR2 YYEEEE. This CDR3 reads CASSLTLQETQYF. DNA of the CDR3: TGTGCCAGCAGCTTGACCCTACAAGAGACCCAGTACTTC.

This clone was recorded at least ten times. The CDR3 loop is CAWSPGTGGMETQYF. The CDR3 DNA sequence: TGTGCCTGGAGTCCCGGGACAGGGGGAATGGAGACCCAGTACTTC. This sequence joins TRBV30 and TRBJ2-5; TRBD1 matches at 11 bases. Germline CDR1 reads GTSNPN; CDR2 reads SVGIG (reference sequence). CDR3 size: 15 residues. Trimming removed 2 bases from V and 5 bases from J; junction bases left unmatched: 7.

This clone was detected a few times. The J gene is TRBJ2-1, the V gene TRBV18; D gene unclear. Germline V gene sequence: CDR1 KGHSH, CDR2 LQKENI. V was cut by 4 bases and J by 0 bases, with 7 bases left in between. The CDR3 has 14 amino acids. This chain's CDR3 is CASSRDVSYNEQFF. CDR3 DNA: TGTGCCAGCTCACGTGACGTCTCCTACAATGAGCAGTTCTTC.

This chain links TRBV29-1 with TRBJ1-1, with 7 nucleotides matching TRBD1. The ends lost 0 bases at V and 2 bases at J; junction bases unmatched: 6. The CDR3 spans 15 residues. The germline gives CDR1 SQVTM, CDR2 ANQGSEA. CDR3 DNA: TGCAGCGTTGAAGACCTGGGACAGCGCAACACTGAAGCTTTCTTT. Its translation is CSVEDLGQRNTEAFF.

The rearrangement uses TRBV30 and TRBJ1-2; D possibly corresponds to TRBD1 (6 bases). V was pared by 4 bases and J by 0 bases, with 18 bases between. CDR1 and CDR2 from the germline V gene are GTSNPN and SVGIG (reference sequence). This CDR3 has 16 amino acids. The DNA for the CDR3 is TGTGCCTGGAACCCCCCGACAGGAAAATCTAACTATGGCTACACCTTC. Translated, it gives CAWNPPTGKSNYGYTF.

This sequence joins TRBV27 and TRBJ2-7, with D maybe TRBD2 (7 bases). Germline CDR1 is MNHEY and CDR2 is SMNVEV (reference sequence). This CDR3 is 14 amino acids long. The germline V and J ends were trimmed by 3 bases and 4 bases, with 13 bases remaining between them. The CDR3: CASSLIGGPYEQYF. The DNA of the CDR3 is TGTGCCAGCAGTTTGATCGGGGGGCCGTACGAGCAGTACTTC.

This clone appeared many times. The J gene is TRBJ2-7, the V gene TRBV25-1; D is ambiguous. CDR3 length: 10 residues. Germline CDR1 reads MGHDK; CDR2 reads SYGVNS. Between the trimmed V and J ends, which lost 4 bases and 3 bases, there was a span of 1 base. The CDR3 here is CASSGYEQYF. In DNA, the CDR3 is TGTGCCAGCAGTGGCTACGAGCAGTACTTC.

V gene TRBV30 combines with J gene TRBJ1-2; D may be TRBD1 (6 bases). Germline lookup yields CDR1 GTSNPN and CDR2 SVGIG (reference sequence). The ends were cut back, 0 bases at V and 4 bases at J, with 12 bases in the middle. CDR3 length: 14 amino acids. CDR3 region: CAWSVPGAGYGYTF. In DNA form, the CDR3 reads TGTGCCTGGAGTGTACCGGGGGCCGGCTATGGCTACACCTTC.

V and J are TRBV28 and TRBJ2-6, with 7 bases that match TRBD1. Germline V gene sequence: CDR1 MDHEN, CDR2 SYDVKM. CDR3 length: 18 amino acids. The V gene end was trimmed by 1 base and the J gene end by 2 bases; junction bases not matched to a gene: 8. The CDR3 nucleotides read TGTGCCAGCAGTTTATCATCAGGGGGATACGCTGGGGCCAACGTCCTGACTTTC. It specifies CASSLSSGGYAGANVLTF.

V usage is TRBV7-2 and J usage is TRBJ2-4; 9 bases match TRBD1. V lost 0 bases, J lost 3 bases, and 12 bases stayed unmatched. This CDR3 region has 19 residues. The germline V gene encodes CDR1 SGHTA and CDR2 FQGNSA. The CDR3 coding sequence is TGTGCCAGCAGCTTAGCCGTCCGGGACAGGGCCATGCTCAAAAACATTCAGTACTTC. This gives the protein CASSLAVRDRAMLKNIQYF.

The chain couples TRBV15 to TRBJ2-4; 9 bases agree with TRBD1. CDR1 is LNHNV and CDR2 is YYDKDF in the germline V gene (reference sequence). J was trimmed by 5 bases and V by 5 bases; bases with no gene match: 10. The CDR3 totals 16 residues. The DNA for the CDR3 is TGTGCCACCAGCGGGAGCACCGGGACAGGGCAAAACATTCAGTACTTC. Its translation is CATSGSTGTGQNIQYF.

V gene TRBV29-1 combines with J gene TRBJ2-7; weak D call: TRBD2 (5 bases). The V end lost 8 bases, the J end lost 5 bases, and 28 bases lay between the germline ends. Per the germline V gene, CDR1 is SQVTM and CDR2 is ANQGSEA. The CDR3 covers 16 residues. Written as DNA, the CDR3 is TGCAGCATCCGTAGAGCTTCGTCTTCCGGGATTAACGAGCAGTACTTC. This gives the protein CSIRRASSSGINEQYF.